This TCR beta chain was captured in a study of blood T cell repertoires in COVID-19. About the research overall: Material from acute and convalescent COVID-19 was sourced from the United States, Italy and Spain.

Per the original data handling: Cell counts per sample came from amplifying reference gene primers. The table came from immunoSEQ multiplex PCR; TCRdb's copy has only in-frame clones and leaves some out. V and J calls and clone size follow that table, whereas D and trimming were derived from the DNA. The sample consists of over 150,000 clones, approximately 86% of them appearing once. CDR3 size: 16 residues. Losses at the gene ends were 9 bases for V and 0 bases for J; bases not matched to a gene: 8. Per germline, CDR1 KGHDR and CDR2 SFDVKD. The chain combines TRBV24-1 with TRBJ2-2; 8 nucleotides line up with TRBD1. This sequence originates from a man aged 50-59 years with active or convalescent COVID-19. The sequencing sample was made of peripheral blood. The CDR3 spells CATQPQGATNTGELFF. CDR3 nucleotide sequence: TGTGCCACCCAACCCCAGGGGGCAACGAACACCGGGGAGCTGTTTTTT.